This TCR beta chain was captured in a study of tumor-infiltrating lymphocytes in localized non-small cell lung cancer. Germline V gene lookup returns CDR1 SQVTM and CDR2 ANQGSEA. The CDR3 loop spans 12 amino acids. Trimming took off 7 bases at V and 5 bases at J, with 14 bases between the two ends. Generated by immunoSEQ multiplex PCR, the TCRdb table keeps only in-frame clones and is missing some. The repertoire consists of 9,000 to 15,000 clones, with around 76% occurring once and the leading ten covering about 15%. This clone occurred a few times. The TCR originated in a human donor with non-small cell lung cancer. This chain links TRBV29-1 with TRBJ2-5; D is ambiguous. The material sequenced was uninvolved lung tissue not adjacent to the tumor. CDR3 sequence reads: CSGVPGSETQYF. CDR3 in DNA: TGCAGCGGTGTGCCAGGATCCGAGACCCAGTACTTC.